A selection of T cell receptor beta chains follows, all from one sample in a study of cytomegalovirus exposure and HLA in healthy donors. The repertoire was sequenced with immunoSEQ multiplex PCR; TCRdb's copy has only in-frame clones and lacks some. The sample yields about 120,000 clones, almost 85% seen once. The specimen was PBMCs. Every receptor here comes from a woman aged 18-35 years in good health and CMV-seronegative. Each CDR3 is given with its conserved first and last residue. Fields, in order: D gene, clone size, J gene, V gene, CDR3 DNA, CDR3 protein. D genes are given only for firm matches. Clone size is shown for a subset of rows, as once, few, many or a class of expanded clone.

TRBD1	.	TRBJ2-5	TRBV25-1	TGTGCCAGCAGTGGGTCGCAGACAGGGCACATCCAAGAGACCCAGTACTTC	CASSGSQTGHIQETQYF
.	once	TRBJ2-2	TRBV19	TGTGCCAGTAGTATGGGTAGCGGCGCGAACACCGGGGAGCTGTTTTTT	CASSMGSGANTGELFF
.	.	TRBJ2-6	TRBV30	TGTGCCTGGAGTTTGGGAAAGGGCCCCTCTGGGGCCAACGGCCTGACTTTC	CAWSLGKGPSGANGLTF
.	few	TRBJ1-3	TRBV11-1	TGTGCCAGCAGCGAACAGTTGCTCTCTGGAAACACCATATATTTT	CASSEQLLSGNTIYF
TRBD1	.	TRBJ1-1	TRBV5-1	TGCGCCAGCAGCTACCTCGGGACAGCTGAAGCTTTCTTT	CASSYLGTAEAFF
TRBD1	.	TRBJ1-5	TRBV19	TGTGCCAGTAGAGACAGGGTCAATCAGCCCCAGCATTTT	CASRDRVNQPQHF
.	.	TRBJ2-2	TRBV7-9	TGTGCCAGCAGCTCAAACCGGGCCGGAGGGGACACCGGGGAGCTGTTTTTT	CASSSNRAGGDTGELFF
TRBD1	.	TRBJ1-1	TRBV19	TGTGCCAGTAGTATTGGGACAGCGAACACTGAAGCTTTCTTT	CASSIGTANTEAFF
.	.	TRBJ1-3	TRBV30	TGTGCCTGGGGTCAAGGGGGGGCGGAAAACACCATATATTTT	CAWGQGGAENTIYF
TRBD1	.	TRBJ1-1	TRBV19	TGTGCCAGTAGTATTTCAGGGGGACCGAACACTGAAGCTTTCTTT	CASSISGGPNTEAFF
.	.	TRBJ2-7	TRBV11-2	TGTGCCAGCAGCTTAGGGGCTCCCTACGAGCAGTACTTC	CASSLGAPYEQYF